This T cell receptor beta chain was profiled in a study of cytomegalovirus exposure and HLA in healthy donors. Germline CDR1 is LGHNA and CDR2 is YSLEER. Trimming shortened V by 1 base and J by 6 bases, and 16 bases separated the two germline ends. The length of the CDR3 is 16 residues. A multiplex PCR was run with 60 Vbeta primers and 13 Jbeta primers. Generated by immunoSEQ multiplex PCR, the TCRdb table keeps only in-frame clones and is missing some. Found here are under 150,000 clones, over 60% of them singletons; the top ten hold over 2%. The receptor was isolated from a man in his forties in good health and CMV-seronegative. The sample taken for sequencing was PBMCs. J is TRBJ2-1 and V is TRBV4-3; D perhaps matches TRBD2 (6 bases). CDR3 nucleotide sequence: TGCGCCAGCAGCCAAGCGGGGGTCCGGGGCACCAATGAGCAGTTCTTC. Protein product: CASSQAGVRGTNEQFF.